Shown below are 21 T cell receptor beta chains from a single sample sequenced in a study of cytomegalovirus exposure and HLA in healthy donors. The assay was immunoSEQ multiplex PCR, and TCRdb's table has in-frame clones only and misses some. This table has about 250,000 clones, roughly nine tenths appearing once. Specimen: PBMCs. Receptors originate from a man younger than 35 in good health and CMV-seropositive.

The chain carries TRBV28 and TRBJ2-7; 10 bases agree with TRBD1. The germline V gene has CDR1 MDHEN and CDR2 SYDVKM. There are 13 residues in the CDR3. Trimming took 6 bases from V and 4 from J; bases not matched to a gene: 3. The CDR3 reads CASRRQGAYEQYF. CDR3 DNA sequence: TGTGCCAGCAGGAGACAGGGGGCTTACGAGCAGTACTTC.

V gene TRBV2 combines with J gene TRBJ2-7, with 10 nucleotides matching TRBD2. V gave up 1 base and J gave up 6 bases; unmatched junction bases: 6. Germline values: CDR1 SNHLY, CDR2 FYNNEI. CDR3 length: 15 amino acids. This CDR3 is CASSEVPSGRGEQYF. The DNA of the CDR3 is TGTGCCAGCAGTGAAGTCCCTAGCGGGAGAGGCGAGCAGTACTTC.

With respect to this clone: One end of the junction is discordant with germline, which a read error may explain. The rearrangement links TRBV7-9 to TRBJ2-1; tentative D call: TRBD1 (5 bases). The CDR3 is 11 amino acids. From germline, CDR1 is SEHNR and CDR2 FQNEAQ (reference sequence). The CDR3 protein is CLSGSYNEQFF. The CDR3 nucleotides are TGCCTTTCAGGGTCCTACAATGAGCAGTTCTTC.

The sample holds one count of this clone. The rearrangement joins TRBV4-3 to TRBJ1-1; no clear D. The CDR3 sequence is 13 residues long. V lost 0 bases to trimming and J lost 2 bases, with 4 bases between them. From germline, CDR1 is LGHNA and CDR2 YSLEER. Written as DNA, the CDR3 is TGCGCCAGCAGCCAAGATGCCAACACTGAAGCTTTCTTT. The encoded protein is CASSQDANTEAFF.

V is TRBV4-1 and J is TRBJ2-5; 9 bases fit TRBD2. The V gene end was trimmed by 3 bases and the J gene end by 5 bases; junction bases not matched to a gene: 7. Germline CDR1 is MGHRA and CDR2 is YSYEKL. This CDR3 region has 15 residues. The CDR3 DNA is TGCGCCAGCAGCCATGGCGGGAGGGCCGGGGAGACCCAGTACTTC. As protein: CASSHGGRAGETQYF.

Here the CDR3 reads CASSLGTATNEKLFF. In nucleotides, the CDR3 is TGTGCCAGCAGTCTCGGTACTGCAACTAATGAAAAACTGTTTTTT. V and J are TRBV5-6 and TRBJ1-4; D is unresolved. The CDR3 covers 15 residues. Trimming removed 5 bases at V and 0 bases at J, with 11 bases between. Germline CDR1 is SGHDT and CDR2 is YYEEEE.

The gene calls are TRBV27 and TRBJ1-2, with 9 bases aligning to TRBD1. The junction had 5 bases not matched to a gene; V was cut back by 2 bases and J by 10 bases. This CDR3 contains 13 residues. Germline lookup yields CDR1 MNHEY and CDR2 SMNVEV (reference sequence). This chain's CDR3 is CASSLMGQGSYTF. The CDR3 coding sequence is TGTGCCAGCAGTTTAATGGGACAGGGTTCCTACACCTTC.

As concerns this clone: This same CDR3 is encoded by further DNA sequences in the sample. V and J are TRBV7-3 and TRBJ2-2; TRBD2 matches at 8 bases. The CDR3 is 15 amino acids. The V gene's germline CDR1 is SGHTA and CDR2 FQGTGA. V lost 5 bases and J lost 0; bases outside the gene matches: 2. The CDR3 loop reads CASSPGLANTGELFF. CDR3 coding DNA: TGTGCCAGCAGCCCGGGACTAGCGAACACCGGGGAGCTGTTTTTT. The entire variable domain, with the rest obtained from reference TRBV7-3 and TRBJ2-2, is as follows: GAGVSQTPSNKVTEKGKYVELRCDPISGHTALYWYRQSLGQGPEFLIYFQGTGAADDSGLPNDRFFAVRPEGSVSTLKIQRTERGDSAVYLCASSPGLANTGELFFGEGSRLTVL.

This sequence joins TRBV5-4 and TRBJ2-7, with D possibly TRBD2 on 5 matching bases. Germline V CDR1 and CDR2: SGHNT, YYREEE (reference sequence). Trimming took 0 bases from V and 3 from J, leaving 10 bases between them. The CDR3 runs to 14 residues. CDR3 in DNA: TGTGCCAGCAGCTTGGGGACTCTAGGCTACGAGCAGTACTTC. Its protein is CASSLGTLGYEQYF.

The J gene is TRBJ2-1, the V gene TRBV25-1, with 7 bases lining up with TRBD1. Per germline, CDR1 MGHDK and CDR2 SYGVNS. The CDR3 is made up of 15 amino acids. After removal of 10 bases from V and 3 bases from J, the junction contained 12 bases not matched to a gene. Written as DNA, the CDR3 is TGTGCCACCCAAGCTACGGGACAGAACTACAATGAGCAGTTCTTC. As protein: CATQATGQNYNEQFF. Drawing the rest from reference TRBV25-1 and TRBJ2-1, the complete variable domain is EADIYQTPRYLVIGTGKKITLECSQTMGHDKMYWYQQDPGMELHLIHYSYGVNSTEKGDLSSESTVSRIRTEHFPLTLESARPSHTSQYLCATQATGQNYNEQFFGPGTRLTVL.

The chain recombines TRBV6-1 with TRBJ2-7; no reliable D call. This CDR3 is 10 amino acids long. Trimming removed 6 bases at V and 3 bases at J, with 3 bases between. Germline CDR1 and CDR2: MNHNS and SASEGT. The CDR3 region has the DNA TGTGCCAGCAGGCTCTACGAGCAGTACTTC. Amino acids: CASRLYEQYF.

The chain combines TRBV30 with TRBJ2-2; TRBD2 agrees at 8 bases. This CDR3 is built from 18 residues. V shed 2 bases and J 6 bases; nucleotides not matched to a gene: 17. From germline, CDR1 is GTSNPN and CDR2 SVGIG (reference sequence). CDR3 in DNA: TGTGCCTGGAGTTCGGGGTATCTGCGGGAGGTGGATCCCGGGGAGCTGTTTTTT. This gives the protein CAWSSGYLREVDPGELFF. The entire variable domain, with the rest obtained from reference TRBV30 and TRBJ2-2, is as follows: SQTIHQWPATLVQPVGSPLSLECTVEGTSNPNLYWYRQAAGRGLQLLFYSVGIGQISSEVPQNLSASRPQDRQFILSSKKLLLSDSGFYLCAWSSGYLREVDPGELFFGEGSRLTVL.

This chain joins TRBV5-6 and TRBJ1-5, with 10 bases that match TRBD1. The V segment lost 4 bases and the J segment 3 bases; nucleotides outside the gene matches: 7. The V gene's germline CDR1 is SGHDT and CDR2 YYEEEE. This CDR3 is built from 16 residues. Here the CDR3 DNA reads TGTGCCAGCAGCCCGGGACAGGGGAGGGTCAATCAGCCCCAGCATTTT. Residues: CASSPGQGRVNQPQHF.

This clone has only one observation. The rearrangement links TRBV29-1 to TRBJ1-2; D gene ambiguous. The CDR3 extends over 13 amino acids. Trimming took 2 bases from V and 4 from J, leaving 11 bases between them. Germline V gives CDR1 SQVTM, CDR2 ANQGSEA. The CDR3: CSVELGLGYGYTF. The CDR3 DNA reads as TGCAGCGTTGAACTAGGCTTGGGCTATGGCTACACCTTC. The full variable domain, in which reference TRBV29-1 and TRBJ1-2 provide the parts outside the CDR3, is SAVISQKPSRDICQRGTSLTIQCQVDSQVTMMFWYRQQPGQSLTLIATANQGSEATYESGFVIDKFPISRPNLTFSTLTVSNMSPEDSSIYLCSVELGLGYGYTFGSGTRLTVV.

The V and J genes are TRBV19 and TRBJ1-2, with D unclear. V was shortened by 1 base and J by 8 bases, with 11 bases between the two germline ends. Germline CDR1 reads LNHDA; CDR2 reads SQIVND (reference sequence). CDR3 length equals 13 residues. CDR3 DNA sequence: TGTGCCAGTAGTATAGCCGACGGAGGAGGCTACACCTTC. Translating gives CASSIADGGGYTF.

The gene calls are TRBV18 and TRBJ1-4; no firm D call. The V end lost 1 base, the J end lost 13 bases, and 19 bases lay between the germline ends. Germline V gives CDR1 KGHSH, CDR2 LQKENI. This CDR3 comprises 15 residues. CDR3 sequence reads: CASSPLQWTAGGLFF. CDR3 sequence (DNA): TGTGCCAGCTCACCACTGCAATGGACCGCCGGTGGACTGTTTTTT.

The V and J genes are TRBV5-1 and TRBJ2-7, with D perhaps TRBD1 or TRBD2 (5 bases each). V lost 0 bases, J lost 0 bases, and 13 bases lay in between. The CDR3 loop spans 16 amino acids. From germline, CDR1 is SGHRS and CDR2 YFSETQ. CDR3 loop: CASSLGDARSSYEQYF. CDR3 nucleotide sequence: TGCGCCAGCAGCTTGGGGGACGCCAGGAGCTCCTACGAGCAGTACTTC.

This clone was detected a few times. The genes are TRBV7-2 and TRBJ1-2; D unclear. CDR3 length: 15 residues. Trimming shortened V by 0 bases and J by 2 bases, and 10 bases separated the two germline ends. Germline V gene data show CDR1 as SGHTA and CDR2 as FQGNSA. CDR3 sequence (DNA): TGTGCCAGCAGCTTAGCGGCCCTGGGGAACTATGGCTACACCTTC. It encodes CASSLAALGNYGYTF.

This clone turned up a few times. The chain carries TRBV4-1 and TRBJ2-7; 12 bases match TRBD1. The V gene end was trimmed by 4 bases and the J gene end by 1 base; junction bases not matched to a gene: 5. CDR1 is MGHRA, CDR2 YSYEKL, per germline. The CDR3 extends over 16 amino acids. The CDR3 loop reads CASSRDRGLSSYEQYF. The CDR3 DNA is TGCGCCAGCAGCCGGGACAGGGGGCTTTCGTCCTACGAGCAGTACTTC.

The CDR3 bases are TGCGCCAGCAGCCTAAAAGGACAGGCTGATAACTATGGCTACACCTTC. Encoded protein: CASSLKGQADNYGYTF. The chain is built from TRBV4-1 and TRBJ1-2; 7 bases are a match to TRBD1. Trimming removed 4 bases from V and 1 base from J; junction bases left unmatched: 9. CDR3 length: 16 residues. Looked up from germline, CDR1 is MGHRA and CDR2 is YSYEKL.

This chain connects TRBV5-1 to TRBJ2-3; tentative D call: TRBD2 (5 bases). CDR1 and CDR2 from the germline V gene are SGHRS and YFSETQ. V was pared by 5 bases and J by 2 bases, with 12 bases between. The CDR3 has 14 residues. CDR3 loop: CASRSAENTDTQYF. DNA for the CDR3: TGCGCCAGCAGATCAGCGGAGAACACAGATACGCAGTATTTT.